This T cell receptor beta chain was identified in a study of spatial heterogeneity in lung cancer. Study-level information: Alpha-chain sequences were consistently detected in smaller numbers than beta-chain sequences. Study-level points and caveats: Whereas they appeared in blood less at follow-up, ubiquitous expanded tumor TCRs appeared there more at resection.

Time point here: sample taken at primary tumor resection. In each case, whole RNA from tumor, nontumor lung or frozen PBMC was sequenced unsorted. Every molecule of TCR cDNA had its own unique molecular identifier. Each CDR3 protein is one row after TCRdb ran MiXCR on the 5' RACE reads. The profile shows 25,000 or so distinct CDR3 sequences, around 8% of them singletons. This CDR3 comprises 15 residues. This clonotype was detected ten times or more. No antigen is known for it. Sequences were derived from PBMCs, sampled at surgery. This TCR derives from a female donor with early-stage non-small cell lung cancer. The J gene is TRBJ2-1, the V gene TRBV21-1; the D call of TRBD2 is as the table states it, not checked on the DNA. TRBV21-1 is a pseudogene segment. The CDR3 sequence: CASSNYTSGSDEQFF. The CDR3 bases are TGTGCCAGCAGCAATTATACTAGCGGGAGTGATGAGCAGTTCTTC.